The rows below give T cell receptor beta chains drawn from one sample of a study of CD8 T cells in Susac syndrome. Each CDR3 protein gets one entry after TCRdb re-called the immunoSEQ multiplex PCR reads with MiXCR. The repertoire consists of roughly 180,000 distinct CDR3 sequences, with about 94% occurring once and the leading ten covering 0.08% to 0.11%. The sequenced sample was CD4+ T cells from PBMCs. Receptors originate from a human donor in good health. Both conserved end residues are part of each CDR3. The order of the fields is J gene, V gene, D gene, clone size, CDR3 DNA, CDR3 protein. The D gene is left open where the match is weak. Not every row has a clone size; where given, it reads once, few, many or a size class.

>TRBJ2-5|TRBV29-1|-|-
TGCAGCGTTGGGGCTCCGCGAGAGACCCAGTACTTC
CSVGAPRETQYF
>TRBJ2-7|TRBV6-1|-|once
TGTGCCAGCAGGGACCCCACATTCCCCTACGAGCAGTACTTC
CASRDPTFPYEQYF
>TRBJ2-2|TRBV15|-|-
TGTGCCACCAGCGATCCCAGAGGGGCCTTAAACACCGGGGAGCTGTTTTTT
CATSDPRGALNTGELFF
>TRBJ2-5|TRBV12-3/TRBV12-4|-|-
TGTGCCAGCAGTTTAAGGGTTTTCCAAGAGACCCAGTACTTC
CASSLRVFQETQYF
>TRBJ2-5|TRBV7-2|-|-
TGTGCCAGCAGCCCGACTACGGAGACCCAGTACTTC
CASSPTTETQYF
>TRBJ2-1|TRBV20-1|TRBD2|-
TGCAGTGCTAGAGGACAGACTAGCGGAAGTATTACGGGTGAGCAGTTCTTC
CSARGQTSGSITGEQFF
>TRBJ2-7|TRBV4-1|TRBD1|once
TGCGCCAGCAGCACAACCGGGACAGACTCTTACGAGCAGTACTTC
CASSTTGTDSYEQYF
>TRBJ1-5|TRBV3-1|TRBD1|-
TGTGCCAGCAGCCAAGGCGTACAGGGGGCTTTGCAGCCCCAGCATTTT
CASSQGVQGALQPQHF
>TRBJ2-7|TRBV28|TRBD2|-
TGTGCCAGCAGTGCGCGGGAGAAGGGACCCTACGAGCAGTACTTC
CASSAREKGPYEQYF
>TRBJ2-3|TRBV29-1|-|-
TGCAGCCGTAAAGCGAGCGGCACAGATACGCAGTATTTT
CSRKASGTDTQYF
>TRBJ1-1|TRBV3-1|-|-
TGTGCCAGCAGCCAAGATTTGGGGACTTCTGAAGCTTTCTTT
CASSQDLGTSEAFF
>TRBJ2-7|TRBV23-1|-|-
TGCGCCACCGTCTCAGGGACACTTACCTCCTACGAGCAGTACTTC
CATVSGTLTSYEQYF
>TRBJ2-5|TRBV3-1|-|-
TGTGCCAGCAGCCCGGGATCGGGTAGGGAGACCCAGTACTTC
CASSPGSGRETQYF
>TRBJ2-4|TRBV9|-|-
TGTGCCAGCAGCGCAACAGGGAGTCAAGGATTAAACATTCAGTACTTC
CASSATGSQGLNIQYF
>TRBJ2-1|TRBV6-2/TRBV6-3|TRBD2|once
TGTGCCAGCAGACTAGCGGGAGGGCCGGGAGAGCAGTTCTTC
CASRLAGGPGEQFF
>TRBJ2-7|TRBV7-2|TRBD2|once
TGTGCCAGCAGCTTGGAAGCGGGAGGGTACGAGCAGTACTTC
CASSLEAGGYEQYF
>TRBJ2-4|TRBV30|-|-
TGTGCCTGGAGTGTACGCGGAGGGAAAAACATTCAGTACTTC
CAWSVRGGKNIQYF
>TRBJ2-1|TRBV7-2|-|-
TGTGCCAGCAGCTTACTTTCGAGAGAGCAGTTCTTC
CASSLLSREQFF
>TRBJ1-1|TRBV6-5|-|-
TGTGCCAGCAGTTCCGGGGGGGGCGCTTTCTTT
CASSSGGGAFF
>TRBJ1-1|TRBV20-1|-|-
TGCAGTGCTACGGTTACGGTTGAAGCTTTCTTT
CSATVTVEAFF
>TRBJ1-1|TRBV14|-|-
TGTGCCAGCAGCATTGACAGAAACACTGAAGCTTTCTTT
CASSIDRNTEAFF
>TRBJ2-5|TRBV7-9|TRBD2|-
TGTGCCAGCAGCTTCTCTAGCGGGCCTCAAGAGACCCAGTACTTC
CASSFSSGPQETQYF
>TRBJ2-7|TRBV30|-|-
TGTGCCTGGAGTCATCCACGGGCGGCAGTTAAACTCTACGAGCAGTACTTC
CAWSHPRAAVKLYEQYF
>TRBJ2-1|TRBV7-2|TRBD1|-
TGTGCCAGCAGCCAGGGGACAGGCTCCTACAATGAGCAGTTCTTC
CASSQGTGSYNEQFF
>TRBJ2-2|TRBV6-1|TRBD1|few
TGTGCCAGTCGGGACAGTAGGACCGGGGAGCTGTTTTTT
CASRDSRTGELFF
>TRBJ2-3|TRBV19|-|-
TGTGCCAGTAGTATAGGAACTTCTCCAGATACGCAGTATTTT
CASSIGTSPDTQYF
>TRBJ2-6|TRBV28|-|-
TGTGCCAGCACCGCTATTGGCGGGACCCTCTCTGGGGCCAACGTCCTGACTTTC
CASTAIGGTLSGANVLTF
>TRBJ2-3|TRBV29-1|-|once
TGCAGCGTTGAGCAGGGGCCTAGCACAGATACGCAGTATTTT
CSVEQGPSTDTQYF